The rows below give T cell receptor beta chains drawn from one sample of a study of human T cells and chemical hapten exposure. TCRdb fed the RACE reads into MiXCR, producing one record per CDR3 protein. The sample shows around 340,000 distinct CDR3 sequences, approximately 6.3% of them seen only once. Material: whole blood, obtained in connection with sensitization to the hapten diphenylcyclopropenone (DPC). Receptors originate from a young woman with alopecia areata. Some clones in this sample may be carry-over from other donors' samples. Each CDR3 is given with its conserved first and last residue. A D gene is named only where the DNA matches it firmly. For some rows the clone size is stated as once, few or many, or as a class when expanded; others skip it.

j_call v_call d_call clone_size cdr3_aa cdr3_nt
TRBJ2-5 TRBV4-3 NA NA CASSPNGIETQYF TGCGCCAGCAGCCCTAACGGTATAGAGACCCAGTACTTC
TRBJ1-5 TRBV3-1 NA many CASSQGSGPNQPQHF TGTGCCAGCAGCCAAGGGTCGGGTCCCAATCAGCCCCAGCATTTT
TRBJ1-6 TRBV4-1 TRBD1 few CASSHPITGEKGSPLHF TGCGCCAGCAGCCATCCTATAACAGGGGAGAAAGGTTCACCCCTCCACTTT
TRBJ2-1 TRBV2 NA few CASSETTQDNEQFF TGTGCCAGCAGTGAGACCACGCAGGACAATGAGCAGTTCTTC
TRBJ1-3 TRBV7-2 NA many CASSLTMGMRNTIYF TGTGCCAGCAGCTTAACGATGGGAATGAGAAACACCATATATTTT
TRBJ2-3 TRBV29-1 NA few CSVEGQGTDTQYF TGCAGCGTTGAGGGGCAGGGCACAGATACGCAGTATTTT
TRBJ2-3 TRBV5-1 NA many CASSPRGPLDTQYF TGCGCCAGCAGCCCGCGGGGGCCACTAGATACGCAGTATTTT
TRBJ1-2 TRBV4-1 TRBD1 NA CASSQVGQGRSGYTF TGCGCCAGCAGCCAAGTGGGACAGGGGCGGAGTGGCTACACCTTC
TRBJ2-5 TRBV4-3 NA NA CASSQDPAGAGETQYF TGCGCCAGCAGCCAAGATCCGGCGGGGGCCGGAGAGACCCAGTACTTC
TRBJ1-6 TRBV2 NA NA CASSLESSYNSPLHF TGTGCCAGCAGTCTGGAGAGCTCCTATAATTCACCCCTCCACTTT